The rows below give T cell receptor beta chains drawn from one sample of a study of a mutant IDH1 vaccine in newly diagnosed glioma. TCRdb's copy holds only in-frame clones and misses some; the assay was immunoSEQ multiplex PCR. Of 30,000 to 45,000 clones listed, roughly 70% are singletons. Their antigens remain unidentified. This material consisted of PBMCs, taken from a glioma patient whose treatment included an IDH1 peptide vaccine. Receptor source: a man in his forties with glioma. Each CDR3 is given with its conserved first and last residue. A D gene is named only where the DNA matches it firmly. A clone size is listed for some rows: how often the clone was seen (once, few, many), or a class if it is expanded.

size	V	D	J	CDR3	DNA
NA	TRBV7-2	TRBD2	TRBJ2-2	CASSGRGGSYTGELFF	TGTGCCAGCAGCGGGCGGGGAGGGAGCTACACCGGGGAGCTGTTTTTT
NA	TRBV5-1	NA	TRBJ1-2	CASSLDPGRYGYTF	TGCGCCAGCAGCTTGGATCCAGGGAGATATGGCTACACCTTC
NA	TRBV19	TRBD1	TRBJ1-4	CASSPQGVTNEKLFF	TGTGCCAGTAGTCCGCAGGGGGTAACTAATGAAAAACTGTTTTTT
NA	TRBV19	NA	TRBJ1-1	CASSNRENTEAFF	TGTGCCAGTAGTAACAGGGAGAACACTGAAGCTTTCTTT
few	TRBV7-2	NA	TRBJ1-1	CASSAYAPGAQTEAFF	TGTGCCAGCAGCGCCTACGCGCCGGGGGCGCAGACTGAAGCTTTCTTT
NA	TRBV6-1	TRBD1	TRBJ1-4	CAGSTGDRVAEKLFF	TGTGCCGGTTCGACGGGGGACAGGGTAGCCGAAAAACTGTTTTTT
once	TRBV18	NA	TRBJ1-1	CASRARGDRTEAFF	TGTGCCAGCCGGGCGAGAGGGGACCGGACTGAAGCTTTCTTT
NA	TRBV14	NA	TRBJ1-1	CASSQDPGAGAEAFF	TGTGCCAGCAGCCAAGATCCTGGCGCCGGGGCTGAAGCTTTCTTT
medium-sized	TRBV6-5	NA	TRBJ1-2	CASSQTANYGYTF	TGTGCCAGCAGCCAGACCGCTAACTATGGCTACACCTTC
NA	TRBV5-4	NA	TRBJ2-1	CASSLDGYNEQFF	TGTGCCAGCAGCTTGGATGGCTACAATGAGCAGTTCTTC
NA	TRBV15	TRBD2	TRBJ2-1	CATSRDPTSGRANNEQFF	TGTGCCACCAGCAGAGACCCTACTAGCGGGAGGGCTAACAATGAGCAGTTCTTC
few	TRBV19	NA	TRBJ1-5	CASSPHTGLNQPQHF	TGTGCCAGTAGCCCCCACACCGGCCTCAATCAGCCCCAGCATTTT
NA	TRBV1	NA	TRBJ2-1	CTSSQRMTPKPGLAGGSEQFF	TGCACCAGCAGCCAACGGATGACGCCTAAGCCGGGGCTAGCGGGTGGTAGTGAGCAGTTCTTC